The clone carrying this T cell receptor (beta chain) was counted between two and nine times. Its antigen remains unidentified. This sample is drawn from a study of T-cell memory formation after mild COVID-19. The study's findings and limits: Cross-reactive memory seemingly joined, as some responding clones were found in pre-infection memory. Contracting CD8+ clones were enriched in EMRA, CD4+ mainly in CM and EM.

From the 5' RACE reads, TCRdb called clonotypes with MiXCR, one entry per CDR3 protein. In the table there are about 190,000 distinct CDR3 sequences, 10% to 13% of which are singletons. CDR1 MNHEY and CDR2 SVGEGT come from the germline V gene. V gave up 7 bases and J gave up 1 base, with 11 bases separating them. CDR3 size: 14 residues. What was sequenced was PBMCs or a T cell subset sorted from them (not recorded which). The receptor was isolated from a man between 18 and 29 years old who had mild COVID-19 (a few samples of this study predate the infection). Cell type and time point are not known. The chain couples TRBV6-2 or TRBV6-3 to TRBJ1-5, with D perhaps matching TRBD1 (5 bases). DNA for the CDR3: TGTGCCAGCAATCACGGGGGAAGCAATCAGCCCCAGCATTTT. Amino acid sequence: CASNHGGSNQPQHF.